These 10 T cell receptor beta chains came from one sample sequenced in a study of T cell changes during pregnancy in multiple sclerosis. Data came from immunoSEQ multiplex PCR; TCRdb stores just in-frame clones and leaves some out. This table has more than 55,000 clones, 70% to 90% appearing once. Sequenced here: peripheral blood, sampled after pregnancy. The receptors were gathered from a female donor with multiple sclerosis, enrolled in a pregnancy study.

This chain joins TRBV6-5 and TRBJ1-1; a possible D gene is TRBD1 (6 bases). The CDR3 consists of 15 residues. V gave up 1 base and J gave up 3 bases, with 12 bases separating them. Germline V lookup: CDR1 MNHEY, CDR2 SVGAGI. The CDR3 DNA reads TGTGCCAGCAGTTACTTAGGGGGATCGGACACTGAAGCTTTCTTT. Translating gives CASSYLGGSDTEAFF.

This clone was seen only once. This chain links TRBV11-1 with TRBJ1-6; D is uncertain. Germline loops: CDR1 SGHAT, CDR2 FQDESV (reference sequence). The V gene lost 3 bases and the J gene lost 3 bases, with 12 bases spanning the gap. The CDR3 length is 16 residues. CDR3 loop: CASSFSAVSYNSPLHF. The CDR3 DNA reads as TGTGCCAGCAGCTTCTCCGCTGTCAGCTATAATTCACCCCTCCACTTT.

CDR3 sequence (DNA): TGCGCCAGCAGTGAGTATACCGGGACAGGTCAAGAGACCCAGTACTTC. This sequence encodes CASSEYTGTGQETQYF. V and J are TRBV10-1 and TRBJ2-5; 8 nucleotides agree with TRBD1. The CDR3 consists of 16 residues. The V gene end was trimmed by 1 base and the J gene end by 2 bases; junction bases not matched to a gene: 6. Germline V gene lookup returns CDR1 WNHNN and CDR2 SYGVQD (reference sequence).

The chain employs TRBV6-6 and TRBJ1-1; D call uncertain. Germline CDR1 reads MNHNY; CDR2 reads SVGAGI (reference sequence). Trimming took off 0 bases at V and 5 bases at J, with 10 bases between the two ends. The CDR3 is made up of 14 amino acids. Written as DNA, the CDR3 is TGTGCCAGCAGTTACTCCGAGGAGGGAACTGAAGCTTTCTTT. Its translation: CASSYSEEGTEAFF.

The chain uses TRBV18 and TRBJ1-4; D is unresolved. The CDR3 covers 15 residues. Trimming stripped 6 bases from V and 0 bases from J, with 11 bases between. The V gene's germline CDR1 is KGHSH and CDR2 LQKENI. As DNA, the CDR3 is TGTGCCAGCTCCCAGTCAGTTGCAACTAATGAAAAACTGTTTTTT. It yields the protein CASSQSVATNEKLFF.

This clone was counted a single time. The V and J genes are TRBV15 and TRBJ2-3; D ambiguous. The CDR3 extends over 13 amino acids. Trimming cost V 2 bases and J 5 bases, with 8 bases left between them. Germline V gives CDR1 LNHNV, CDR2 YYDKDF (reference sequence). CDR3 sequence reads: CATSRFPRDTQYF. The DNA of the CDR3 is TGTGCCACCAGCAGATTCCCCCGAGATACGCAGTATTTT. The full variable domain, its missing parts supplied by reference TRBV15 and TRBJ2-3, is DAMVIQNPRYQVTQFGKPVTLSCSQTLNHNVMYWYQQKSSQAPKLLFHYYDKDFNNEADTPDNFQSRRPNTSFCFLDIRSPGLGDTAMYLCATSRFPRDTQYFGPGTRLTVL.

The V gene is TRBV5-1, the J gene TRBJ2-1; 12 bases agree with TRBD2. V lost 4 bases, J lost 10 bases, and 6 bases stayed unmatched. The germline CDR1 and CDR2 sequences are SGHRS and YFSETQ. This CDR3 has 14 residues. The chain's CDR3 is CASSQLAGGGEQFF. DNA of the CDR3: TGCGCCAGCAGCCAACTAGCGGGGGGCGGAGAGCAGTTCTTC.

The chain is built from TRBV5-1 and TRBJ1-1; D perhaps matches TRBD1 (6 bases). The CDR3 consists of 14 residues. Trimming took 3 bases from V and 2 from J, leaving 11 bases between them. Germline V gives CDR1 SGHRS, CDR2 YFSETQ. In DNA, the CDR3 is TGCGCCAGCAGCTGGGGGGGCATAAACACTGAAGCTTTCTTT. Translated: CASSWGGINTEAFF.

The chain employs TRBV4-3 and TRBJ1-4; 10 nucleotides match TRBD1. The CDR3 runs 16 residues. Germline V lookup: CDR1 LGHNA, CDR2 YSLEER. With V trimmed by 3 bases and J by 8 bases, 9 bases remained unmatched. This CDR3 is CASSQGLGQGGEKLFF. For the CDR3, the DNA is TGCGCCAGCAGCCAGGGTCTAGGACAGGGGGGGGAAAAACTGTTTTTT.

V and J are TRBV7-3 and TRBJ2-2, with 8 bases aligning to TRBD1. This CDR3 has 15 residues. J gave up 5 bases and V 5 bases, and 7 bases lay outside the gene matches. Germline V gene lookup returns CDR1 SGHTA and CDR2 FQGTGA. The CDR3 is CASSTGQGRTGELFF. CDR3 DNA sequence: TGTGCCAGCAGCACTGGACAGGGAAGAACCGGGGAGCTGTTTTTT. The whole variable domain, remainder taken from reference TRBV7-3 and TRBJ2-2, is GAGVSQTPSNKVTEKGKYVELRCDPISGHTALYWYRQSLGQGPEFLIYFQGTGAADDSGLPNDRFFAVRPEGSVSTLKIQRTERGDSAVYLCASSTGQGRTGELFFGEGSRLTVL.